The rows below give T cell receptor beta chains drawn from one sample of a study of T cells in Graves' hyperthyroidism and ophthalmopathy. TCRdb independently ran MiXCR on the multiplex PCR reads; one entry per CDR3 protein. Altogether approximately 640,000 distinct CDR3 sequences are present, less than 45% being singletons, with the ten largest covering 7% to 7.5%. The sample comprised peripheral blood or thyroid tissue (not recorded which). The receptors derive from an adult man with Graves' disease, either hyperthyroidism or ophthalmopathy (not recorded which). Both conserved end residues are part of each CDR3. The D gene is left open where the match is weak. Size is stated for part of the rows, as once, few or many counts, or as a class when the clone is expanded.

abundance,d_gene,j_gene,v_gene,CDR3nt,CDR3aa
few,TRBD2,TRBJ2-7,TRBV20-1,TGCAGTGCTAGAGGGGGGCTAGCGGGAGAAGCGAGAGAGCAGTACTTC,CSARGGLAGEAREQYF
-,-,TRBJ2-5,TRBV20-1,TGCAGTGCTAGTCCGGGCGGACAAGAGACCCAGTACTTC,CSASPGGQETQYF
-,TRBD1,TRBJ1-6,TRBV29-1,TGCAGCGTTTCCGGGACAGGGAATTCACCCCTCCACTTT,CSVSGTGNSPLHF
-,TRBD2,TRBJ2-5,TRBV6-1,TGTGCCGGCAGTGGGACTAGCGGGATCGGAGAGACCCAGTACTTC,CAGSGTSGIGETQYF
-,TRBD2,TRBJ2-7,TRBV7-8,TGTGCCAGCAGCTTTTCCCTAGCGGACTACGAGCAGTACTTC,CASSFSLADYEQYF
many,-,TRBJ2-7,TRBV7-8,TGTGCCAGCAGCTTCTACCTGGGAGAGCAGTACTTC,CASSFYLGEQYF
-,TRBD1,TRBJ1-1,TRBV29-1,TGCAGCGCCGGGACAGGGGGAGGCACTGAAGCTTTCTTT,CSAGTGGGTEAFF
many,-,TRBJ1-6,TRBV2,TGTGCCAGCAGTGATAGCAGGAACTATAATTCACCCCTCCACTTT,CASSDSRNYNSPLHF
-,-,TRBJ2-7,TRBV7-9,TGTGCCAGCAGCCTCTTGGTCGCCGACGAGCAGTACTTC,CASSLLVADEQYF
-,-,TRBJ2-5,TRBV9,TGTGCCAGCAGCGTTTCGACAGGGACTACCGGGGAGACCCAGTACTTC,CASSVSTGTTGETQYF
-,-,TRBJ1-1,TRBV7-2,TGTGCCAGCAGCTTAGCTACAGCTTTCTTT,CASSLATAFF
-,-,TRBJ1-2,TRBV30,TGTGCCTTAAAACGGGACCTCGCTAACTATGGCTATACCTTC,CALKRDLANYGYTF
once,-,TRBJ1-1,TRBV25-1,TGTGCTAGGGGGTGGGGACCGAACACTGAAGCTTTCTTT,CARGWGPNTEAFF
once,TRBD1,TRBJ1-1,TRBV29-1,TGCAGCGTGGGACAGCAGGGGAACACTGAAGCTTTCTTT,CSVGQQGNTEAFF
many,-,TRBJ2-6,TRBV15,TGTGCCACCAGCAGGGGGGGGCTCGGGGCCAACGTCCTGACTTTC,CATSRGGLGANVLTF
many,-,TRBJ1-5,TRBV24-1,TGTGCCACCAGTGATTTGACAGGGAACTCACGAATACGGTTGAATCAGCCCCAGCATTTT,CATSDLTGNSRIRLNQPQHF
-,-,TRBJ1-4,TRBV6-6,TGTGCCAGCAGTTACGACAGGCAGGCGGGGGAAAAACTGTTTTTT,CASSYDRQAGEKLFF
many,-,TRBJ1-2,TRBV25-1,TGTGCCAGCAGTGAAGGGCCGCCGGGAGGGGTGGAGTATGGCTACACCTTC,CASSEGPPGGVEYGYTF
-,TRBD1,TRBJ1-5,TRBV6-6,TGTGCCAGCAACTACAGGGGGCGGCATCAGCCCCAGCATTTT,CASNYRGRHQPQHF
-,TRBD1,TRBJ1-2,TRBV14,TGTGCCAGCAGCCCGCCCCGGGACAGGGATAACTATGGCTACACCTTC,CASSPPRDRDNYGYTF
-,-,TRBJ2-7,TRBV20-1,TGCAGTGCTAGCCCCGAAGGGTTAGGCGAGCAGTACTTC,CSASPEGLGEQYF
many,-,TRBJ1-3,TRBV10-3,TGTGCCATCAGTGGGACCGACCGAAACACCATATATTTT,CAISGTDRNTIYF
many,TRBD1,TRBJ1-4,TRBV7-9,TGTGCCAGCAGCTTAGCGCGGGACAGACAGAGCGAAAAACTGTTTTTT,CASSLARDRQSEKLFF
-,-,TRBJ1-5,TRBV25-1,TGTGCCAGCAGTGCTACCGGGGGACTAATGGGGCCCCAGCATTTT,CASSATGGLMGPQHF
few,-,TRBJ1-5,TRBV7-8,TGTGCCAGCAGCCGGGCCCCTGGACGGGGCAATCAGCCCCAGCATTTT,CASSRAPGRGNQPQHF
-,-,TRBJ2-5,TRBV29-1,TGCAGCGTTGAATGGAGCTCAGGGGAGACCCAGTACTTC,CSVEWSSGETQYF
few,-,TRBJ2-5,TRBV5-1,TGCGCCAGCAGGTACGGAGAGACCCAATACTTC,CASRYGETQYF
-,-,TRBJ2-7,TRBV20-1,TGCAGTGCTAAGACCGCCTCCGGGGATTACGAGCAGTACTTC,CSAKTASGDYEQYF
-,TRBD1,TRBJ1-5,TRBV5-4,TGTGCCACCACTACAGGGGGCGATCTCAATCAGCCCCAGCATTTT,CATTTGGDLNQPQHF
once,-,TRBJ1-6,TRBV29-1,TGCAGCGTGCGGCAGGGCTTTAATTCACCCCTCCACTTT,CSVRQGFNSPLHF
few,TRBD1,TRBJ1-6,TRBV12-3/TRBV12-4,TGTGCCAGCAGCGACGGGACAGGGGGGAATTCACCCCTCCACTTT,CASSDGTGGNSPLHF
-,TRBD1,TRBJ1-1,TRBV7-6,TGTGCCAGCAGCTTTACGGCAGGGGGCGCTTTTGGCACTGAAGCTTTCTTT,CASSFTAGGAFGTEAFF
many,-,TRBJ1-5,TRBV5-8,TGTGCCAGCAGCTTGCAAGGGGTTGGCCAGCCCCAGCATTTT,CASSLQGVGQPQHF
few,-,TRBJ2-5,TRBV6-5,TGTGCCAGCAGTTACTCCGAGACACTAGAAGAGACCCAGTACTTC,CASSYSETLEETQYF
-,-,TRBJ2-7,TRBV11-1,TGTGCCAGCAGCTTCTCTAGCGCCCACGAGCAGTACTTC,CASSFSSAHEQYF